The 21 T cell receptor beta chains listed next were all sequenced from one sample in a study of technical replicates of blood from several donors. Repertoires were generated with immunoSEQ multiplex PCR, while TCRdb's copy carries only in-frame clones and drops some. The table has around 79,000 clones, around 94% seen once. The sequenced material came from T cells isolated from PBMCs. Receptors originate from a human donor in good health.

The chain employs TRBV7-2 and TRBJ2-5; 9 bases fit TRBD1. The CDR3 length is 15 residues. V lost 5 bases and J lost 6; bases outside the gene matches: 10. CDR1 and CDR2 from the germline V gene are SGHTA and FQGNSA. The CDR3 bases are TGTGCCAGCAGCGGTCCGGGACAGGGAGTCCAGACCCAGTACTTC. It is translated as CASSGPGQGVQTQYF.

V gene TRBV10-1 combines with J gene TRBJ1-1; maybe TRBD1 (6 bases). V shed 8 bases and J shed 1 base, with 11 bases lying between them. This CDR3 spans 13 amino acids. Germline values: CDR1 WNHNN, CDR2 SYGVQD (reference sequence). The CDR3 is CASGMDRNTEAFF. Here the CDR3 DNA reads TGCGCCAGCGGGATGGACAGGAACACTGAAGCTTTCTTT.

The V and J genes are TRBV2 and TRBJ2-7; D not resolved. The CDR3 consists of 13 residues. Trimming removed 10 bases from V and 0 bases from J, with 13 bases in between. Per germline, CDR1 SNHLY and CDR2 FYNNEI. The CDR3 sequence: CATSETSSYEQYF. In DNA, the CDR3 is TGTGCCACGTCGGAGACGAGCTCCTACGAGCAGTACTTC.

The chain links TRBV2 to TRBJ2-2; weak D call: TRBD2 (5 bases). This CDR3 has 15 residues. V lost 2 bases to trimming and J lost 2 bases, with 9 bases between them. The germline gives CDR1 SNHLY, CDR2 FYNNEI. The CDR3 DNA sequence: TGTGCCAGCAGTGAAAGCGGCCTAAACACCGGGGAGCTGTTTTTT. Translating gives CASSESGLNTGELFF.

The chain has TRBV7-3 and TRBJ2-1; maybe TRBD2 (6 bases). Trimming left V 5 bases short and J 0 bases short, with 17 bases between. The CDR3 totals 17 residues. Germline CDR1 SGHTA, CDR2 FQGTGA. The CDR3 here is CASSPVAAGSSYNEQFF. Written as DNA, the CDR3 is TGTGCCAGCAGCCCAGTGGCGGCGGGGAGCTCCTACAATGAGCAGTTCTTC.

V usage is TRBV11-2 and J usage is TRBJ2-3; the match to TRBD1 covers 7 bases. The CDR3 consists of 13 residues. CDR1 is SGHAT, CDR2 FQNNGV, per germline. V shed 5 bases, J shed 6 bases, and the junction held 5 bases outside the gene matches. The CDR3 region has the DNA TGTGCCAGCAGCATTCTCAGGGGGGATACGCAGTATTTT. Its translation is CASSILRGDTQYF.

The rearrangement links TRBV5-4 to TRBJ1-5, with 9 bases identical to TRBD1. This CDR3 comprises 16 residues. V lost 2 bases and J lost 0; bases outside the gene matches: 3. Germline V lookup: CDR1 SGHNT, CDR2 YYREEE (reference sequence). The DNA for the CDR3 is TGTGCCAGCAGCTTATCGACAGGGGGTAGCAATCAGCCCCAGCATTTT. Encoded protein: CASSLSTGGSNQPQHF.

The gene calls are TRBV9 and TRBJ1-6; D is possibly TRBD1 (5 bases). CDR1 and CDR2 from the germline V gene are SGDLS and YYNGEE. The V end lost 5 bases, the J end lost 1 base, and 13 bases lay between the germline ends. The CDR3 is made up of 16 amino acids. CDR3 protein: CASSQGKGSYNSPLHF. In DNA, the CDR3 is TGTGCCAGCAGTCAGGGAAAAGGGTCCTATAATTCACCCCTCCACTTT. The whole variable domain, remainder taken from reference TRBV9 and TRBJ1-6, is DSGVTQTPKHLITATGQRVTLRCSPRSGDLSVYWYQQSLDQGLQFLIQYYNGEERAKGNILERFSAQQFPDLHSELNLSSLELGDSALYFCASSQGKGSYNSPLHFGNGTRLTVT.

V gene TRBV14 combines with J gene TRBJ2-7, with 11 bases fitting TRBD2. Germline V lookup: CDR1 SGHDN, CDR2 FVKESK. This CDR3 has 23 amino acids. J was trimmed by 1 base and V by 2 bases; bases with no gene match: 25. The CDR3 region has the DNA TGTGCCAGCAGCCAATCCGGACTAGCGGGCCCCAGAGGAGGTCACAAATTATCCTACGAGCAGTACTTC. Translated, it gives CASSQSGLAGPRGGHKLSYEQYF.

The rearrangement joins TRBV10-3 to TRBJ2-5; TRBD2 matches 8 bases. Germline-derived CDR1 and CDR2 are ENHRY and SYGVKD. The CDR3 is made up of 15 amino acids. V shed 3 bases, J shed 5 bases, and the junction held 8 bases outside the gene matches. This CDR3 reads CAISEGTRARETQYF. The CDR3 nucleotides read TGTGCCATCAGTGAAGGGACTAGGGCGCGCGAGACCCAGTACTTC.

The gene calls are TRBV6-5 and TRBJ2-3; 8 positions agree with TRBD1. V shed 8 bases and J 1 base; nucleotides not matched to a gene: 2. Germline CDR1 MNHEY, CDR2 SVGAGI. There are 13 residues in the CDR3. The CDR3 sequence: CASEDRGTDTQYF. The CDR3 DNA is TGTGCCAGCGAGGACAGGGGCACAGATACGCAGTATTTT.

The chain joins TRBV27 to TRBJ1-5; D is ambiguous. Deletions cut 5 bases from V and 1 base from J, with 6 bases between. This CDR3 has 13 amino acids. The germline CDR1 and CDR2 sequences are MNHEY and SMNVEV (reference sequence). The CDR3 nucleotides read TGTGCCAGCAGTGTGGGCAGCAATCAGCCCCAGCATTTT. Its protein product is CASSVGSNQPQHF.

The chain is built from TRBV5-1 and TRBJ1-4; D perhaps matches TRBD1 (6 bases). This CDR3 spans 16 amino acids. Deletions cut 3 bases from V and 4 bases from J, with 16 bases between. Germline-derived CDR1 and CDR2 are SGHRS and YFSETQ. The CDR3 reads CASSSYRDYRNEKLFF. For the CDR3, the DNA is TGCGCCAGCAGCTCCTACAGGGATTACCGTAATGAAAAACTGTTTTTT.

The sample holds one count of this clone. The V gene is TRBV2, the J gene TRBJ1-1, with TRBD1 matching over 9 bases. The CDR3 contains 13 residues. The V and J ends lost 2 bases and 10 bases, in that order; junction bases with no gene match: 5. From germline, CDR1 is SNHLY and CDR2 FYNNEI. The CDR3 loop reads CASSENGQGIAFF. The CDR3 nucleotides are TGTGCCAGCAGTGAAAATGGACAGGGGATAGCTTTCTTT.

This clone has just one count. This chain uses TRBV19 with TRBJ2-2; D possibly corresponds to TRBD1 (5 bases). V lost 6 bases to trimming and J lost 7 bases, with 15 bases between them. This CDR3 region has 14 residues. CDR1 is LNHDA and CDR2 is SQIVND in the germline V gene (reference sequence). CDR3 loop: CASSKKTDFGELFF. The DNA of the CDR3 is TGTGCCAGTAGCAAAAAGACAGATTTCGGGGAGCTGTTTTTT.

The V call is TRBV7-9, the J call TRBJ2-5; D not resolved. CDR1 and CDR2 (germline): SEHNR, FQNEAQ (reference sequence). This CDR3 comprises 14 residues. The V end was cut by 3 bases, the J end by 2 bases, with 10 bases between. CDR3 nucleotide sequence: TGTGCCAGCAGCTTTCCCCACCTACAAGAGACCCAGTACTTC. This encodes CASSFPHLQETQYF.

The genes are TRBV10-1 and TRBJ2-2, with D perhaps matching TRBD1 (6 bases). CDR1 is WNHNN and CDR2 is SYGVQD in the germline V gene (reference sequence). CDR3 length: 15 residues. The ends were cut back, 3 bases at V and 1 base at J, with 9 bases in the middle. The CDR3 spells CASSETGLNTGELFF. DNA of the CDR3: TGCGCCAGCAGTGAAACAGGGCTGAACACCGGGGAGCTGTTTTTT.

The V gene is TRBV11-1, the J gene TRBJ2-7, with D possibly being TRBD2 (5 bases). The CDR3 consists of 15 residues. The ends were cut back, 2 bases at V and 3 bases at J, with 14 bases in the middle. The V gene's germline CDR1 is SGHAT and CDR2 FQDESV (reference sequence). The CDR3 here is CASSLFSAQNYEQYF. The CDR3 DNA is TGTGCCAGCAGCTTATTTAGCGCTCAAAACTACGAGCAGTACTTC.

The chain couples TRBV18 to TRBJ2-1; 14 bases line up with TRBD2. CDR3 length: 18 amino acids. Germline CDR1 and CDR2: KGHSH and LQKENI. V lost 4 bases, J lost 8 bases, and 13 bases stayed unmatched. The CDR3 DNA sequence: TGTGCCAGCTCACAAGGGACTAGCGGGAGTCCGATCCTCGATGAGCAGTTCTTC. Encoded protein: CASSQGTSGSPILDEQFF.

J is TRBJ2-2 and V is TRBV28, with a tentative D call TRBD2 (5 bases). The germline V gene encodes CDR1 MDHEN and CDR2 SYDVKM. Trimming shortened V by 7 bases and J by 3 bases, and 15 bases separated the two germline ends. The CDR3 covers 15 residues. CDR3 in amino acids: CASMERRGYTGELFF. The CDR3 DNA is TGTGCCAGCATGGAACGTCGGGGATACACCGGGGAGCTGTTTTTT.

V and J are TRBV5-6 and TRBJ1-4; 10 bases map to TRBD1. Germline loops: CDR1 SGHDT, CDR2 YYEEEE. The CDR3 is 15 residues long. The V and J ends lost 2 bases and 5 bases, in that order; junction bases with no gene match: 3. CDR3 nucleotide sequence: TGTGCCAGCAGCTTCAAGGACAGGGGGAATGAAAAACTGTTTTTT. It codes for CASSFKDRGNEKLFF. Drawing the rest from reference TRBV5-6 and TRBJ1-4, the complete variable domain is DAGVTQSPTHLIKTRGQQVTLRCSPKSGHDTVSWYQQALGQGPQFIFQYYEEEERQRGNFPDRFSGHQFPNYSSELNVNALLLGDSALYLCASSFKDRGNEKLFFGSGTQLSVL.